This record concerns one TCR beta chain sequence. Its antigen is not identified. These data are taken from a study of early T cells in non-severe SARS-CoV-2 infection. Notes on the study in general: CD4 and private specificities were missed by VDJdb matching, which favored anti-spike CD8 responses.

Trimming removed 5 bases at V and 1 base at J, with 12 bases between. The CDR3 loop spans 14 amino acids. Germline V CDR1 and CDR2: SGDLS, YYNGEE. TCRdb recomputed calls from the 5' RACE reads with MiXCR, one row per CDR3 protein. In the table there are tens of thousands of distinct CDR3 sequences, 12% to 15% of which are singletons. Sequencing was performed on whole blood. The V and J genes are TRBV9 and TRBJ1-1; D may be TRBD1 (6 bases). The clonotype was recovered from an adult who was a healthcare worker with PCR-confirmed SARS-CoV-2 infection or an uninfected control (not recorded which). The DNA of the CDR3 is TGTGCCAGCAGTAAGTCACAGGGGAACACTGAAGCTTTCTTT. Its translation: CASSKSQGNTEAFF.